The following is a T cell receptor beta chain sequence with its context. The entry originates in a study of T cell changes during pregnancy in multiple sclerosis. Germline values: CDR1 GTSNPN, CDR2 SVGIG (reference sequence). The CDR3 consists of 18 residues. V dropped 0 bases and J dropped 1 base, with 19 bases sitting between them. The assay was immunoSEQ multiplex PCR, and TCRdb's table has in-frame clones only and misses some. The table shows roughly 100,000 clones, with 80% to 95% occurring only once. The sample in question was peripheral blood, obtained after pregnancy. This sequence originates from a female donor with multiple sclerosis, enrolled in a pregnancy study. The rearrangement uses TRBV30 and TRBJ1-3; tentative D call: TRBD1 (6 bases). CDR3 DNA sequence: TGTGCCTGGAGTGTGTTTCAATCTCACAGGGTGTCTGGAAACACCATATATTTT. This encodes CAWSVFQSHRVSGNTIYF.